The rows below give T cell receptor beta chains drawn from one sample of a study of T cell responses to AZD1222 COVID-19 vaccine. This table comes from immunoSEQ multiplex PCR, and its TCRdb copy is limited to in-frame clones, with some not included. The sample includes under 130,000 clones, 75% to 95% seen only once; the top ten take 45% to 50%. Sample: peripheral blood, taken on day 0 of AZD1222 vaccination. The receptors originated from an adult in good health. The CDR3 runs from the conserved cysteine through the conserved F or W.

J: TRBJ2-7; V: TRBV9; CDR3: CASSVEASYEQYF
J: TRBJ2-7; V: TRBV27; CDR3: CASSTRQGSYEQYF
J: TRBJ1-2; V: TRBV7-2; CDR3: CASSLVRVEGYTF
J: TRBJ1-6; V: TRBV23-1; CDR3: CASSQSFNNSPLHF
J: TRBJ1-1; V: TRBV29-1; CDR3: CSVGEDGGEAFF
J: TRBJ1-4; V: TRBV7-9; CDR3: CASNSRVGNEKLFF
J: TRBJ2-7; V: TRBV6-4; CDR3: CASIGRSSYEQYF
J: TRBJ1-5; V: TRBV19; CDR3: CASSRGTGGNQPQHF
J: TRBJ2-3; V: TRBV3-1/TRBV3-2; CDR3: CASSSLAGGTDTQYF
J: TRBJ2-1; V: TRBV19; CDR3: CASSISDRYNEQFF
J: TRBJ2-5; V: TRBV2; CDR3: CASSEDRVKETQYF
J: TRBJ2-7; V: TRBV2; CDR3: CASSLRTGGIYEQYF
J: TRBJ1-2; V: TRBV14; CDR3: CASSQGPTGRARGYTF